This record concerns one T cell receptor beta chain sequence. It lacks a known antigen. No base quality information exists; no much larger clone differs at one position. Trimming costs V 0 bases and J 6 bases, and their ends lie 12 bases apart. CDR1 and CDR2 are drawn from the germline V gene: MGHDK, SYGVNS. Counted from cysteine to phenylalanine, this CDR3 has 14 amino acids. Kept here is only the CDR3 DNA, which spans 42 bases and is read in frame from base 1. The data are from a study of PD-1 blockade in mismatch repair-deficient tumors (dated by TCRdb to the late 2010s). Broadly, across the study: Between September 2013 and 2016, the trial enrolled 70 to 100 consecutive patients with approximately 11 mismatch repair-deficient cancer types, every one of whom had been previously treated and was progressing. Tumor-associated T cell clones in the peripheral blood of patients responding to PD-1 blockade were tracked using deep sequencing of TCR CDR3 regions. Overall results and qualifications from the work: After pembrolizumab, tumor-resident clones, which were often undetectable in blood before treatment, expanded rapidly and then contracted, generally ahead of radiologic responses.

Mismatch repair deficiency was established in every enrolled patient by polymerase chain reaction or immunohistochemistry. A few patients who responded to pembrolizumab therapy underwent TCR sequencing. The phase II trial prospectively evaluated PD-1 blockade with pembrolizumab in advanced mismatch repair-deficient cancers, independent of tissue of origin. Peripheral blood T cell samples were gathered serially, both before PD-1 blockade started and at multiple time points afterward. Blood sampling times were reported as weeks after the first pembrolizumab dose. Library generation was performed with the immunoSEQ multiplex PCR assay. TCRdb obtained this table from immuneACCESS and retained in-frame rearrangements with V and J assigned. These tables miss some clones; where compared with another copy, unresolved V genes account for less than half of the shortfall, and the remainder is unexplained. Counted in this sample were over 100,000 clones; 60% to 85% of them appeared once. The ten largest clones take up less than 5.5% of the sample.

The sequenced sample was peripheral blood, obtained around 60 weeks after starting pembrolizumab. The receptor comes from an adult with mismatch repair-deficient cancer. The V and J genes are TRBV25-1 and TRBJ2-7, with TRBD2 as a weak D call on 5 bases. The encoded CDR3 is CASSEYALAGEQYF. The nucleotide sequence reads as follows: TGTGCCAGCAGTGAATATGCCCTAGCTGGCGAGCAGTACTTC.